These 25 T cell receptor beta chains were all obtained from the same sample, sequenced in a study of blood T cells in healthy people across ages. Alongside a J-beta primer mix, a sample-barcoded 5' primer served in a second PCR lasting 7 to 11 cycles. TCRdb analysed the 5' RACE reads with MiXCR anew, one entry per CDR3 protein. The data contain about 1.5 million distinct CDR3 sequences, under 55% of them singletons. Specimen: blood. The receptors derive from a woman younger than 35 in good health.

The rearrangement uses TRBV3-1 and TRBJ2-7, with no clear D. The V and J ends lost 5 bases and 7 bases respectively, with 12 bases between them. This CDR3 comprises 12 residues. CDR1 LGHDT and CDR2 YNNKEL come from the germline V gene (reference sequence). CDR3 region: CASSDTYIEQYF. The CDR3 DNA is TGTGCCAGCAGCGATACGTACATTGAGCAGTACTTC.

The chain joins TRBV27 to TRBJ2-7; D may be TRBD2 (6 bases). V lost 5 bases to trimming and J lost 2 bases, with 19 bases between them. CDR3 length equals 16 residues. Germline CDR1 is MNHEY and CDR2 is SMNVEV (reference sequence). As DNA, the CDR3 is TGTGCCAGCAGTCCCCTAGGAGGGGTAGGAGCCTACGAGCAGTACTTC. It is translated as CASSPLGGVGAYEQYF.

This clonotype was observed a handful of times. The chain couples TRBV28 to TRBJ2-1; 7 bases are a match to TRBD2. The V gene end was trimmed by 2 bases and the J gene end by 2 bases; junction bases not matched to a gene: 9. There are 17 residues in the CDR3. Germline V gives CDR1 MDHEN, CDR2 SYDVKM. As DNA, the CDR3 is TGTGCCAGCAGTTTACTGGTCTCCGGGACTACCTACAATGAGCAGTTCTTC. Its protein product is CASSLLVSGTTYNEQFF.

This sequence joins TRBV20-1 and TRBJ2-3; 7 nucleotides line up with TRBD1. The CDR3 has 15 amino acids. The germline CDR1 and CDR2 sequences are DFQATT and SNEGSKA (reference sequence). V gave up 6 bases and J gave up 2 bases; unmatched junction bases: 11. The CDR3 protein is CSAWGTALATDTQYF. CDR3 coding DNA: TGCAGTGCCTGGGGGACAGCCCTCGCCACAGATACGCAGTATTTT.

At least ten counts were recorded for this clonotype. The CDR3 bases are TGTGCCAGCGGCGGACTAGCGGGGACCAATGAGCAGTTCTTC. Translation: CASGGLAGTNEQFF. V gene TRBV12-3 or TRBV12-4 combines with J gene TRBJ2-1, with 12 bases identical to TRBD2. Trimming removed 8 bases from V and 6 bases from J; junction bases left unmatched: 5. The CDR3 runs 14 residues.

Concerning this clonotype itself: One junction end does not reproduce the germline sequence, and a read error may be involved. In DNA form, the CDR3 reads TGTGCCAGCAGCTCCTCGGGTCTGTCACCCCCCCACTTT. This sequence encodes CASSSSGLSPPHF. The genes are TRBV5-6 and TRBJ1-6; D is ambiguous. The CDR3 length is 13 residues. Germline V gives CDR1 SGHDT, CDR2 YYEEEE.

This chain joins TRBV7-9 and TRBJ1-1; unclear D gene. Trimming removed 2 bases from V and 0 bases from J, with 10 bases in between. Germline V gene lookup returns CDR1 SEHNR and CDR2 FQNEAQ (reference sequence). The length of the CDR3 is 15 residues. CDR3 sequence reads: CASSLFGMLNTEAFF. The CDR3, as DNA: TGTGCCAGCAGCTTATTCGGAATGCTGAACACTGAAGCTTTCTTT.

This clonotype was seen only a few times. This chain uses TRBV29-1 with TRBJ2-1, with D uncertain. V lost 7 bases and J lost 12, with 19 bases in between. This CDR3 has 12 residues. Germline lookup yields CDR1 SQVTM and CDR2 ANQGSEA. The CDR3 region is CSAPDRSERQFF. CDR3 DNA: TGCAGCGCCCCAGATCGGTCGGAAAGGCAGTTCTTC.

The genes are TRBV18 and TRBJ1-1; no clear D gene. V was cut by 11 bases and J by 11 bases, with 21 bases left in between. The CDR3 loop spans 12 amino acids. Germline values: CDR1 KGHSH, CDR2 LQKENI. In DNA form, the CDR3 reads TGTGCCGGCGCCGCCAACCGCCCCCTGGCTTTCTTT. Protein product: CAGAANRPLAFF.

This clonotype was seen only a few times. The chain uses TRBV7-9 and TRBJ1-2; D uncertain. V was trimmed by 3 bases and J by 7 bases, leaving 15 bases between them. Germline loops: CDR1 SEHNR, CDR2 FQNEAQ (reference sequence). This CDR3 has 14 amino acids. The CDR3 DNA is TGTGCCAGCAGCTTCCTTGACGGGTCTGTTGGCTACACCTTC. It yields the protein CASSFLDGSVGYTF.

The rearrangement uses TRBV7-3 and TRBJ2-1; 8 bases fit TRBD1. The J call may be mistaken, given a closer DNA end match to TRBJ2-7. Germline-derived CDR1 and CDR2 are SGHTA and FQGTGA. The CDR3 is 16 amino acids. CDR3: CASSTTGASSYNEQYF. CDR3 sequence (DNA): TGTGCCAGCAGCACGACAGGGGCGAGCTCCTACAATGAGCAGTACTTC.

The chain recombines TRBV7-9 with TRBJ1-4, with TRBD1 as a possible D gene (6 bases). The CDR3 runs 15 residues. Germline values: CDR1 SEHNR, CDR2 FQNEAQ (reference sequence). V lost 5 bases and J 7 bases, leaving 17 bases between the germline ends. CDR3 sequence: CASSPLGGASEKLFF. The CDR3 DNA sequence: TGTGCCAGCAGCCCACTGGGGGGGGCGAGTGAAAAACTGTTTTTT.

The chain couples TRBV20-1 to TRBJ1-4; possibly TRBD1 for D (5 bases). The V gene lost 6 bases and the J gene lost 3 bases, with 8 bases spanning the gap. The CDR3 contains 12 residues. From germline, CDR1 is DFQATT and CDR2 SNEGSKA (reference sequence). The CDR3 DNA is TGCAGTGCGGGACCGTCTAATGAAAAACTGTTTTTT. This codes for CSAGPSNEKLFF.

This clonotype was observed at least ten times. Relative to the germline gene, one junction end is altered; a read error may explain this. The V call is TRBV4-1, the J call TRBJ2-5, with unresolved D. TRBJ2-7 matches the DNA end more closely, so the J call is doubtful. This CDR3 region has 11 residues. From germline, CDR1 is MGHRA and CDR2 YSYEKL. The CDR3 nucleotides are TGTGCCAGCAGCCAAGAAAACGAGCAGTACTTC. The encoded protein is CASSQENEQYF.

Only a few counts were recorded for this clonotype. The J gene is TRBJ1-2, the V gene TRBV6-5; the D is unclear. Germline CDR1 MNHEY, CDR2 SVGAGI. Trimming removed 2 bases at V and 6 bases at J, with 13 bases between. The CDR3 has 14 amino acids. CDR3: CASSYNTLLNGYTF. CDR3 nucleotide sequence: TGTGCCAGCAGTTACAACACCCTCCTCAATGGCTACACCTTC.

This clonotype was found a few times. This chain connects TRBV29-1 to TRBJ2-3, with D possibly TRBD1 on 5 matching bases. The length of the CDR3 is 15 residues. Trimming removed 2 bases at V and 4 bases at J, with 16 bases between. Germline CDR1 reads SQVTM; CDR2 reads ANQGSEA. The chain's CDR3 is CSVERVVGVPDTQYF. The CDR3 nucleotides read TGCAGCGTTGAAAGGGTCGTAGGGGTTCCAGATACGCAGTATTTT.

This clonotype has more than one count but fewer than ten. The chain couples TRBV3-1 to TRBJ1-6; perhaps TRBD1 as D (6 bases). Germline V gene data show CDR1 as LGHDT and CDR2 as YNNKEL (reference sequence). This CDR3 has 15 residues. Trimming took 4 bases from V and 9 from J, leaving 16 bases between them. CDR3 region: CASSLSESRGSPLHF. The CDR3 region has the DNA TGTGCCAGCAGCCTCTCAGAAAGCAGGGGTTCACCCCTCCACTTT.

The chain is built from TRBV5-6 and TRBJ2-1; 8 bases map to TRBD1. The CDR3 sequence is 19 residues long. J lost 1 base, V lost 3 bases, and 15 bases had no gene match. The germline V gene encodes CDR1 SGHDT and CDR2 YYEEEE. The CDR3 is CASSSEPDRGVVSYNEQFF. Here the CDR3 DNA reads TGTGCCAGCAGCTCTGAACCTGACAGGGGTGTAGTATCCTACAATGAGCAGTTCTTC.

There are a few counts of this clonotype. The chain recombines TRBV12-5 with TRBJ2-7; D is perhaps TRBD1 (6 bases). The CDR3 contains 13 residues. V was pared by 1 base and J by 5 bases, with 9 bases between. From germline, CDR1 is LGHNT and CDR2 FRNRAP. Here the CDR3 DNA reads TGTGCTAGTGGTTTGGCCAACAGGGACGAGCAGTACTTC. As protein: CASGLANRDEQYF.

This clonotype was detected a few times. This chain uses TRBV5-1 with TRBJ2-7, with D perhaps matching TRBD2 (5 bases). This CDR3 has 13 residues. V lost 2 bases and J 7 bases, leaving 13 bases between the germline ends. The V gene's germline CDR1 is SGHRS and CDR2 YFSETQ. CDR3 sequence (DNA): TGCGCCAGCAGCTTCCTAGCACATCTTGAGCAGTACTTC. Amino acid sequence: CASSFLAHLEQYF.

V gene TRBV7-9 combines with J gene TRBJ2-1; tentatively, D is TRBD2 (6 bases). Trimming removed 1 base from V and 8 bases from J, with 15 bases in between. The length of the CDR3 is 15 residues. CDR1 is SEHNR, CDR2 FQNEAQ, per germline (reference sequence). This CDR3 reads CASSLGSSGGDEQFF. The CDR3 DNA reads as TGTGCCAGCAGCTTAGGGAGTAGCGGAGGGGATGAGCAGTTCTTC.

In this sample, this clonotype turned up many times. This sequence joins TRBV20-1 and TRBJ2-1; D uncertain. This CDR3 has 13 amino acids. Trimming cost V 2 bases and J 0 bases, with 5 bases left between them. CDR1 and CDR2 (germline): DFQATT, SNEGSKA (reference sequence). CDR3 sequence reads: CSARHPSYNEQFF. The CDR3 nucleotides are TGCAGTGCTAGACACCCCTCCTACAATGAGCAGTTCTTC.

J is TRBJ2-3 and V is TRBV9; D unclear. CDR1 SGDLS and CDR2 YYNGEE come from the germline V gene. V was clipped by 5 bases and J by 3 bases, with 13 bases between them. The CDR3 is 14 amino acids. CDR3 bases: TGTGCCAGCAGTTCCTATTCCGTGACAGATACGCAGTATTTT. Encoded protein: CASSSYSVTDTQYF.

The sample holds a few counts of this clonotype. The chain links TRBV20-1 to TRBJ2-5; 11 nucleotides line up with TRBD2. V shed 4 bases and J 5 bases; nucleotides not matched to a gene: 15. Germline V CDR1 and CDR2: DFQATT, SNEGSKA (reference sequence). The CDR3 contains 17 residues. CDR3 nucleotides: TGCAGTGCTATGTTGCGCCAACTAGCGGGAGTATTGGAGACCCAGTACTTC. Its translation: CSAMLRQLAGVLETQYF.

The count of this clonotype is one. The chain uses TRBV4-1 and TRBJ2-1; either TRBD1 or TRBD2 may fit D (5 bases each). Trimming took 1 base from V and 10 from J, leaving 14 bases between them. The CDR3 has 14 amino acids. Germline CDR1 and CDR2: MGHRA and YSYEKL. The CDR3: CASSQGGTSYEQFF. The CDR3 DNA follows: TGCGCCAGCAGCCAAGGAGGGACGTCCTACGAGCAGTTCTTC.